These 16 T cell receptor beta chains came from one sample sequenced in a study of T cell responses to AZD1222 COVID-19 vaccine. Profiled with immunoSEQ multiplex PCR; TCRdb holds only in-frame clones, not every one. The sample carries 30,000 to 35,000 clones, more than 75% recorded once. This specimen was peripheral blood, taken 28 days after the second AZD1222 dose. These receptors all stem from an adult who received the AZD1222 COVID-19 vaccine.

The rearrangement joins TRBV6-2 or TRBV6-3 to TRBJ2-1, with 10 bases that match TRBD2. Germline CDR1 and CDR2: MNHEY and SVGEGT. V lost 4 bases to trimming and J lost 0 bases; unmatched junction nucleotides: 9. The length of the CDR3 is 18 residues. The CDR3 protein is CASSFPSGGESSYNEQFF. The CDR3 nucleotides read TGTGCCAGCAGTTTTCCCAGCGGGGGGGAAAGCTCCTACAATGAGCAGTTCTTC.

The chain carries TRBV3-1 (or the pseudogene TRBV3-2) and TRBJ2-7; D unresolved. Germline CDR1 LGHDT, CDR2 YNNKEL (reference sequence). The CDR3 runs 15 residues. V lost 0 bases and J 4 bases, leaving 13 bases between the germline ends. The CDR3 nucleotides are TGTGCCAGCAGCCAAGAGCAGGCTACACTTTACGAGCAGTACTTC. Its translation: CASSQEQATLYEQYF.

The CDR3 DNA follows: TGTGCCAGCAGTTTGTCGGGAAACACTGAAGCTTTCTTT. Amino acid sequence: CASSLSGNTEAFF. This chain links TRBV12-3 or TRBV12-4 with TRBJ1-1; unclear D gene. The CDR3 extends over 13 amino acids. Deletions cut 3 bases from V and 2 bases from J, with 7 bases between.

In its sample, this clone was seen once. The V gene is TRBV20-1, the J gene TRBJ1-1, with a possible D match to TRBD1 (5 bases). The CDR3 covers 12 residues. The V gene lost 3 bases and the J gene lost 5 bases, with 10 bases spanning the gap. Germline V CDR1 and CDR2: DFQATT, SNEGSKA (reference sequence). The CDR3 DNA reads TGCAGTGCTAGTGGCAGGGAAACTGAAGCTTTCTTT. The encoded protein is CSASGRETEAFF.

The gene calls are TRBV6-1 and TRBJ2-3; D possibly corresponds to TRBD2 (6 bases). V was pared by 1 base and J by 10 bases, with 12 bases between. In germline, CDR1 is MNHNS, CDR2 SASEGT. The CDR3 runs to 13 residues. CDR3 in amino acids: CASSEGKGGSQYF. As DNA, the CDR3 is TGTGCCAGCAGTGAAGGGAAAGGAGGGTCGCAGTATTTT.

J is TRBJ2-7 and V is TRBV7-9, with D unresolved. Trimming removed 6 bases from V and 7 bases from J, with 13 bases in between. The CDR3 is made up of 12 amino acids. Germline values: CDR1 SEHNR, CDR2 FQNEAQ (reference sequence). The chain's CDR3 is CASRAGLREQYF. DNA for the CDR3: TGTGCCAGCAGGGCAGGCTTAAGGGAGCAGTACTTC.

This chain uses TRBV12-3 or TRBV12-4 with TRBJ1-4; D call uncertain. Between the trimmed V and J ends, which lost 5 bases and 8 bases, there was a span of 6 bases. The CDR3 runs 11 residues. CDR3 nucleotide sequence: TGTGCCAGCAGTATACGGGAAAAACTGTTTTTT. Protein: CASSIREKLFF.

CDR3: CASSQDGRQPQHF. CDR3 nucleotide sequence: TGTGCCAGCAGCCAAGATGGCCGTCAGCCCCAGCATTTT. The chain employs TRBV3-1 (or the pseudogene TRBV3-2) and TRBJ1-5; D is unclear. V was shortened by 0 bases and J by 6 bases, with 6 bases between the two germline ends. The CDR3 consists of 13 residues. Looked up from germline, CDR1 is LGHDT and CDR2 is YNNKEL (reference sequence).

The table lists this clone with a count of one. The rearrangement uses TRBV19 and TRBJ1-1, with TRBD1 as a possible D gene (5 bases). Germline CDR1 and CDR2: LNHDA and SQIVND (reference sequence). The length of the CDR3 is 15 residues. The ends were cut back, 4 bases at V and 5 bases at J, with 17 bases in the middle. The CDR3 DNA reads TGTGCCAGTAGTACCCGGGGCGGTCGGAGGACTGAAGCTTTCTTT. Translation: CASSTRGGRRTEAFF.

CDR3 amino acids: CASSYWGQGTTEAFF. The CDR3 bases are TGTGCCAGCAGTTACTGGGGACAGGGGACCACTGAAGCTTTCTTT. The V gene is TRBV6-5, the J gene TRBJ1-1; 10 nucleotides match TRBD1. Germline V gene data show CDR1 as MNHEY and CDR2 as SVGAGI. Losses at the gene ends were 1 base for V and 4 bases for J; bases not matched to a gene: 3. This CDR3 contains 15 residues.

The chain joins TRBV7-2 to TRBJ2-1; TRBD2 aligns across 7 bases. J gave up 4 bases and V 6 bases, and 12 bases lay outside the gene matches. CDR1 SGHTA and CDR2 FQGNSA come from the germline V gene. This CDR3 spans 16 amino acids. The CDR3 DNA reads as TGTGCCAGCAGTCTAAAGGTTCTAGCGGATTACAATGAGCAGTTCTTC. This codes for CASSLKVLADYNEQFF.

This clone is medium-sized within its sample. V gene TRBV2 combines with J gene TRBJ2-5, with D unclear. There are 12 residues in the CDR3. Germline V gene lookup returns CDR1 SNHLY and CDR2 FYNNEI. The ends were cut back, 2 bases at V and 3 bases at J, with 4 bases in the middle. CDR3 nucleotides: TGTGCCAGCAGTGAATATAAAGAGACCCAGTACTTC. Protein: CASSEYKETQYF.

The CDR3 nucleotides read TGCGCCAGCAGCTTGACGGGGGCCGAAAATGAAAAACTGTTTTTT. Protein sequence: CASSLTGAENEKLFF. The chain employs TRBV5-1 and TRBJ1-4, with a weak D call TRBD1 (6 bases). The CDR3 has 15 amino acids. From germline, CDR1 is SGHRS and CDR2 YFSETQ. Trimming removed 1 base from V and 5 bases from J, with 12 bases in between.

V usage is TRBV6-2 or TRBV6-3 and J usage is TRBJ2-3, with 10 bases lining up with TRBD2. Per the germline V gene, CDR1 is MNHEY and CDR2 is SVGEGT. CDR3 length: 16 residues. The junction had 7 bases not matched to a gene; V was cut back by 5 bases and J by 2 bases. CDR3 DNA sequence: TGTGCCAGCAGTATCGGACTAGCGGCGAACACAGATACGCAGTATTTT. Translating it yields CASSIGLAANTDTQYF.

The genes are TRBV2 and TRBJ1-5, with D possibly TRBD1 on 5 matching bases. Germline V gene data show CDR1 as SNHLY and CDR2 as FYNNEI. The CDR3 covers 12 residues. V dropped 8 bases and J dropped 8 bases, with 13 bases sitting between them. As DNA, the CDR3 is TGTGCCAGCCGGGACGGGAAAGAGCCCCAGCATTTT. This translates into CASRDGKEPQHF. Full variable domain (rest looked up from reference TRBV2 and TRBJ1-5): EPEVTQTPSHQVTQMGQEVILRCVPISNHLYFYWYRQILGQKVEFLVSFYNNEISEKSEIFDDQFSVERPDGSNFTLKIRSTKLEDSAMYFCASRDGKEPQHFGDGTRLSIL.

A few counts support this clone. This sequence joins TRBV9 and TRBJ2-5, with 9 bases fitting TRBD2. The CDR3 is 15 residues long. V was pared by 4 bases and J by 5 bases, with 9 bases of the junction left unmatched. Germline V gene sequence: CDR1 SGDLS, CDR2 YYNGEE. CDR3 sequence reads: CASSRSSGREETQYF. In nucleotides, the CDR3 is TGTGCCAGCAGCCGAAGTAGCGGGAGAGAGGAGACCCAGTACTTC.